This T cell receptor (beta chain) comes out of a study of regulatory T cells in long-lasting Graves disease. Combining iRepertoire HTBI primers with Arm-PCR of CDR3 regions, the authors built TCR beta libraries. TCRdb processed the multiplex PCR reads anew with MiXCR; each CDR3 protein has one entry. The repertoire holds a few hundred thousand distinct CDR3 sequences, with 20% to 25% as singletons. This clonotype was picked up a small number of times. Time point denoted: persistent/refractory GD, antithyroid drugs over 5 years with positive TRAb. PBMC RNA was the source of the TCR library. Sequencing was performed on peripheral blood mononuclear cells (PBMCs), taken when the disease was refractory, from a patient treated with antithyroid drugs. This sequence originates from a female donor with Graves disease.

Here the CDR3 reads CASSLIPPGLATDTQYF. The DNA of the CDR3 is TGTGCCAGCAGCTTAATTCCCCCGGGACTAGCAACAGATACGCAGTATTTT. The chain links TRBV7-2 to TRBJ2-3, with 9 bases fitting TRBD2. V was clipped by 2 bases and J by 3 bases; unmatched bases: 9. CDR3 length equals 17 residues. Germline CDR1 and CDR2: SGHTA and FQGNSA.